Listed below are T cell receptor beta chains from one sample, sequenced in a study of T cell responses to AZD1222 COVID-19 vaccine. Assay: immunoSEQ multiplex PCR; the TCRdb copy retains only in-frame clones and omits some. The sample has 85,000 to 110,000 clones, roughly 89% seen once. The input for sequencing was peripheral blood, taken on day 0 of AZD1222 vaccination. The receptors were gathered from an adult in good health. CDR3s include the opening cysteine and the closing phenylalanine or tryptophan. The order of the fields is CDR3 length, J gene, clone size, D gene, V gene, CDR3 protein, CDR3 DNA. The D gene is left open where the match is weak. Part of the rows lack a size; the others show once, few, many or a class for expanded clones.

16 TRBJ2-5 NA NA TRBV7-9 CASSLAAPRVGETQYF TGTGCCAGCAGCTTAGCTGCGCCACGGGTAGGAGAGACCCAGTACTTC
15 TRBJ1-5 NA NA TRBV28 CASILGAGARQPQHF TGTGCCAGCATCCTTGGTGCGGGTGCCAGGCAGCCCCAGCATTTT
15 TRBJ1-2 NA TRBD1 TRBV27 CASRQTGVLYYGYTF TGTGCCAGCAGACAGACAGGGGTCCTTTACTATGGCTACACCTTC
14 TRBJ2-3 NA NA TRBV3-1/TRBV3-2 CASSPTTSTDTQYF TGTGCCAGCAGCCCCACAACTAGCACAGATACGCAGTATTTT
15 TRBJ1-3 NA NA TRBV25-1 CASSDGGVRGNTIYF TGTGCCAGCAGTGACGGCGGGGTCAGAGGAAACACCATATATTTT
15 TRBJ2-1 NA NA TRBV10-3 CATQPDLSSYNEQFF TGTGCCACCCAACCCGACCTAAGCTCCTACAATGAGCAGTTCTTC
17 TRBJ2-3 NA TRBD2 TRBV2 CASRKRSGSPWADTQYF TGTGCCAGCAGGAAGAGAAGCGGGAGCCCCTGGGCAGATACGCAGTATTTT
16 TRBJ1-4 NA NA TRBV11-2 CASSSRGGATNEKLFF TGTGCCAGCAGCTCCCGGGGGGGAGCAACTAATGAAAAACTGTTTTTT
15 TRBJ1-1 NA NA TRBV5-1 CASSLSNTGSPGAFF TGCGCCAGCAGCTTGAGTAATACGGGCAGCCCGGGGGCTTTCTTT
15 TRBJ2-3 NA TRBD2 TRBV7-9 CASSLGSPLANTQYF TGTGCCAGCAGCTTAGGTTCCCCACTAGCGAATACGCAGTATTTT
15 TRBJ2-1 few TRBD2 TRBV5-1 CASSPRTSSYNEQFF TGCGCCAGCAGTCCAAGGACTAGTTCCTACAATGAGCAGTTCTTC
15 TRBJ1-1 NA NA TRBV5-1 CASSLQGSGNTEAFF TGCGCCAGCAGCTTGCAGGGATCGGGGAACACTGAAGCTTTCTTT
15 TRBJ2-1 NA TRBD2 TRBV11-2 CASSLDSGTWDEQFF TGTGCCAGCAGCTTAGACAGCGGGACCTGGGACGAGCAGTTCTTC
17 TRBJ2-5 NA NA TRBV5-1 CASSLAVSGNRGGTQYF TGCGCCAGCAGCTTGGCCGTCTCTGGGAACAGGGGAGGGACCCAGTACTTC
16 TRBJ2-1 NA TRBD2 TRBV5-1 CASSPTSGPMGGEQFF TGCGCCAGCAGCCCTACTAGCGGGCCAATGGGAGGTGAGCAGTTCTTC
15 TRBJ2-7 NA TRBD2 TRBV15 CATSRLAGSSYEQYF TGTGCCACCAGCAGACTAGCGGGGAGCTCCTACGAGCAGTACTTC
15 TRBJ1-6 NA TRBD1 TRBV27 CASSSTGAYQSPLHF TGTGCCAGCAGCTCGACAGGGGCCTATCAGTCACCCCTCCACTTT
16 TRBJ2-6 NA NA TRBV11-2 CASSLVWGSGANVLTF TGTGCCAGCAGCTTAGTATGGGGGTCTGGGGCCAACGTCCTGACTTTC
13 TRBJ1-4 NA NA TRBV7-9 CASSVWPNEKLFF TGTGCCAGCAGCGTTTGGCCTAATGAAAAACTGTTTTTT
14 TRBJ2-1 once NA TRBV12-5 CASGPGRGPFEQFF TGTGCTAGTGGTCCGGGGAGAGGTCCATTTGAGCAGTTCTTC
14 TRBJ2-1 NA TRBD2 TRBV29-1 CSFTSGESYNEQFF TGCAGCTTCACTAGCGGGGAATCCTACAATGAGCAGTTCTTC
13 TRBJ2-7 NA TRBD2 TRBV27 CASGILRGTEQYF TGTGCCAGCGGAATCCTGCGGGGGACCGAGCAGTACTTC
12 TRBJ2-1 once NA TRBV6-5 CARDPADNEQFF TGTGCCAGGGATCCGGCCGACAATGAGCAGTTCTTC
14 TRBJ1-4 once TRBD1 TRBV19 CASREGGGGEKLFF TGTGCCAGTAGAGAAGGAGGGGGCGGCGAAAAACTGTTTTTT
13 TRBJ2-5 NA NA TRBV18 CASSPNLGETQYF TGTGCCAGCTCACCGAATCTCGGCGAGACCCAGTACTTC
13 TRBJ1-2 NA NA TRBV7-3 CASSLDREIGYTF TGTGCCAGCAGCTTAGACAGAGAGATCGGCTACACCTTC
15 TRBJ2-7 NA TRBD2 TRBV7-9 CASSLAAIAGAEQYF TGTGCCAGCAGCTTAGCTGCAATAGCGGGAGCCGAGCAGTACTTC
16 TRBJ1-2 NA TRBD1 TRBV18 CASSPPETGGNYGYTF TGTGCCAGCTCACCACCGGAGACAGGGGGAAACTATGGCTACACCTTC
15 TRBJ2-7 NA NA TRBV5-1 CASSLVGGPSSEQYF TGCGCCAGCAGCTTGGTTGGGGGGCCCTCCTCCGAGCAGTACTTC
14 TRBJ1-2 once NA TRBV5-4 CASSLGGENYGYTF TGTGCCAGCAGCTTGGGGGGTGAAAACTATGGCTACACCTTC
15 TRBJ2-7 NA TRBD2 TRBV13 CASSPRRSGIGEQYF TGTGCCAGCAGCCCCCGGCGAAGCGGGATCGGCGAGCAGTACTTC
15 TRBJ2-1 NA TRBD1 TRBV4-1 CASSQDPGTEPTQFF TGCGCCAGCAGCCAAGATCCGGGGACAGAACCCACGCAGTTCTTC
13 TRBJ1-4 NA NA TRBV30 CALNGGLGEKLFF TGTGCCTTGAATGGGGGTTTGGGAGAAAAACTGTTTTTT
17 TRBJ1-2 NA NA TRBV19 CASSIDSSVSANYGYTF TGTGCCAGTAGTATAGATTCGTCAGTATCAGCTAACTATGGCTACACCTTC
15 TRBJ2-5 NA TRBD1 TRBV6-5 CASRGGTGAQETQYF TGTGCCAGCAGGGGGGGGACAGGGGCACAAGAGACCCAGTACTTC
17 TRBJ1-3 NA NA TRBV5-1 CASSSSPTTGARNTIYF TGCGCCAGCAGCTCAAGCCCAACGACAGGAGCACGCAACACCATATATTTT
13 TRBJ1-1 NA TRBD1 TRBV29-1 CSVTSGTGSEAFF TGCAGCGTTACTTCCGGGACAGGGTCTGAAGCTTTCTTT
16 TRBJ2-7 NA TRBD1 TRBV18 CASSPGQGASSYEQYF TGTGCCAGCTCACCCGGACAGGGGGCAAGCTCCTACGAGCAGTACTTC
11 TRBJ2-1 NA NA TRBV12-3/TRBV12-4 CASRTRNEQFF TGTGCCAGCCGGACGAGGAATGAGCAGTTCTTC
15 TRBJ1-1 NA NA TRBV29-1 CSVEDWTPRHTEAFF TGCAGCGTTGAAGATTGGACACCAAGACACACTGAAGCTTTCTTT
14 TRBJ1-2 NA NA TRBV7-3 CASSLDHLRGGYTF TGTGCCAGCAGCCTCGATCATCTAAGGGGTGGCTACACCTTC
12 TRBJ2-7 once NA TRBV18 CASSPEANEQYF TGTGCCAGCTCACCAGAGGCGAACGAGCAGTACTTC
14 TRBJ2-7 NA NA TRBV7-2 CASSIRDSAYEQYF TGTGCCAGCAGCATCCGGGACTCAGCCTACGAGCAGTACTTC
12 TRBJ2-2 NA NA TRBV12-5 CATKRDTGELFF TGTGCTACTAAGCGGGACACCGGGGAGCTGTTTTTT
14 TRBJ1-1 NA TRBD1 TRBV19 CASSRGQVNTEAFF TGTGCCAGTAGTAGGGGACAGGTGAACACTGAAGCTTTCTTT
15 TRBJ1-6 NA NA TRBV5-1 CASSFRTSNNSPLHF TGCGCCAGCAGCTTTCGGACGTCAAATAATTCACCCCTCCACTTT
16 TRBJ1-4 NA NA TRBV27 CASSPFIQGDNEKLFF TGTGCCAGCAGTCCCTTCATACAGGGCGATAATGAAAAACTGTTTTTT
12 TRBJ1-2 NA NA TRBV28 CASRGQNYGYTF TGTGCCAGCAGAGGACAGAACTATGGCTACACCTTC
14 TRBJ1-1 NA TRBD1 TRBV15 CATSSDRVDTEAFF TGTGCCACCAGTTCGGACAGGGTCGACACTGAAGCTTTCTTT
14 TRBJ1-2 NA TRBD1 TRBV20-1 CSASRGQGVNGYTF TGCAGTGCTAGTCGTGGACAGGGAGTCAATGGCTACACCTTC
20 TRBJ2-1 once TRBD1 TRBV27 CASSHNRGGLSWGSYNEQFF TGTGCCAGCAGTCACAACAGGGGTGGCTTATCGTGGGGCTCCTACAATGAGCAGTTCTTC